The clone carrying this TCR beta chain ranks as medium-sized. Its antigen is still unknown. These data are taken from a study of PD-1 blockade in classical Hodgkin lymphoma. Study-wide findings and caveats: CD8+ TCR diversity did not rise significantly by C4D1, unlike CD4+.

Exposure to brentuximab vedotin varied, and each patient had relapsed following autologous stem cell transplantation. Germline V gene sequence: CDR1 MDHEN, CDR2 SYDVKM. Trimming removed 6 bases from V and 9 bases from J; junction bases left unmatched: 6. The CDR3 totals 14 residues. Only in-frame clones appear in the TCRdb table, and some are missing; sequencing was by immunoSEQ multiplex PCR. The repertoire has about 27,000 clones, about four fifths of them found once; the top ten carry about a third. The chain links TRBV28 to TRBJ1-6, with 9 bases matching TRBD1. This material consisted of peripheral blood mononuclear cells (PBMCs), taken before the second cycle of nivolumab. This receptor was taken from a human donor with classical Hodgkin lymphoma. The CDR3 region is CASRPDRGSSPLHF. CDR3 bases: TGTGCCAGCAGACCAGACAGGGGGAGTTCACCCCTCCACTTT.